This T cell receptor (beta chain) was identified in a study of cytomegalovirus exposure and HLA in healthy donors. PCR primers comprised 60 Vbeta and 13 Jbeta primers. Data came from immunoSEQ multiplex PCR; TCRdb stores just in-frame clones and leaves some out. Here the sample spans about 200,000 clones, just under 70% being singletons. CDR1 and CDR2 (germline): SGHTA, FQGNSA. The CDR3 sequence is 14 residues long. Trimming cost V 5 bases and J 6 bases; bases outside gene matches: 7. This TCR came from a man in his forties in good health and CMV-seropositive. The chain links TRBV7-2 to TRBJ1-2, with 9 bases fitting TRBD1. Sequenced input: PBMCs. The CDR3 DNA follows: TGTGCCAGCAGCACATACAGGACAGGGGATGGCTACACCTTC. The encoded protein is CASSTYRTGDGYTF.